Presented here are 8 T cell receptor beta chains from one specimen sequenced in a study of cytomegalovirus exposure and HLA in healthy donors. The PCR had 60 Vbeta and 13 Jbeta primers. The table came from immunoSEQ multiplex PCR; TCRdb's copy has only in-frame clones and leaves some out. The sample holds approximately 120,000 clones. The specimen was PBMCs. These TCRs come from a man aged 35-49 years in good health and CMV-seronegative.

This sequence joins TRBV19 and TRBJ2-5, with 11 nucleotides matching TRBD2. The assigned J gene may be wrong: the sequence end matches TRBJ2-7 better. The CDR3 totals 18 residues. Germline CDR1 is LNHDA and CDR2 is SQIVND (reference sequence). CDR3 protein: CASSISSGRSAGAYEQYF. The CDR3 nucleotides read TGTGCCAGTAGTATCTCTAGCGGGAGGTCCGCCGGGGCCTACGAGCAGTACTTC.

V gene TRBV5-1 combines with J gene TRBJ2-7; D uncertain. There are 15 residues in the CDR3. V gave up 4 bases and J gave up 0 bases, with 14 bases separating them. CDR1 and CDR2 from the germline V gene are SGHRS and YFSETQ. The DNA for the CDR3 is TGCGCCAGCAGCGTCGAGAGCCCGAGCTCCTACGAGCAGTACTTC. It yields the protein CASSVESPSSYEQYF.

J is TRBJ2-3 and V is TRBV7-9, with a weak D call TRBD2 (6 bases). The V gene's germline CDR1 is SEHNR and CDR2 FQNEAQ (reference sequence). The ends were cut back, 6 bases at V and 6 bases at J, with 19 bases in the middle. This CDR3 is built from 15 residues. The CDR3 here is CASSFFREIADTQYF. The DNA for the CDR3 is TGTGCCAGCAGTTTTTTCCGGGAGATAGCGGATACGCAGTATTTT.

The V gene is TRBV19, the J gene TRBJ2-1; D might be TRBD1 (6 bases). CDR1 is LNHDA and CDR2 is SQIVND in the germline V gene (reference sequence). V was cut by 1 base and J by 0 bases, with 13 bases left in between. The CDR3 loop spans 17 amino acids. The CDR3 region is CASSIGEGGNSYNEQFF. The CDR3, as DNA: TGTGCCAGTAGTATAGGCGAAGGGGGTAACTCCTACAATGAGCAGTTCTTC.

The chain links TRBV6-6 to TRBJ1-1; D may be TRBD1 (6 bases). Germline V gene sequence: CDR1 MNHNY, CDR2 SVGAGI (reference sequence). V gave up 2 bases and J gave up 5 bases, with 12 bases separating them. CDR3 length equals 14 residues. CDR3: CASSYGNTGTEAFF. CDR3 sequence (DNA): TGTGCCAGCAGTTACGGGAATACAGGGACTGAAGCTTTCTTT.

V is TRBV5-1 and J is TRBJ1-1, with 7 bases that match TRBD1. CDR3 length: 17 residues. J gave up 1 base and V 0 bases, and 9 bases lay outside the gene matches. The germline gives CDR1 SGHRS, CDR2 YFSETQ. The CDR3 nucleotides read TGCGCCAGCAGCTTGGTTCGCTCCGGGACAGCGAACACTGAAGCTTTCTTT. It is translated as CASSLVRSGTANTEAFF.

The chain recombines TRBV9 with TRBJ2-5; 15 bases fit TRBD2. V dropped 5 bases and J dropped 4; count of bases not matched to a gene: 9. The length of the CDR3 is 17 residues. The V gene's germline CDR1 is SGDLS and CDR2 YYNGEE. DNA for the CDR3: TGTGCCAGCAGTCCGGGACTAGCGGGAGGCGCCCGAGAGACCCAGTACTTC. As protein: CASSPGLAGGARETQYF.

V and J are TRBV11-3 and TRBJ1-2; TRBD1 agrees at 7 bases. Germline lookup yields CDR1 SGHNT and CDR2 YENEEA. Trimming cost V 2 bases and J 6 bases; bases outside gene matches: 12. This CDR3 has 16 residues. The CDR3 DNA reads as TGTGCCAGCAGCTTAACTCTCGGACAGGCGGCGAATGGCTACACCTTC. Translating gives CASSLTLGQAANGYTF.